The rows below give T cell receptor beta chains drawn from one sample of a study of molecular identifiers for immune sequencing clone quantification. One entry per CDR3 protein results from TCRdb running MiXCR on the PCR reads. The sample consists of around 480,000 distinct CDR3 sequences, approximately 25% of them appearing once. The sample was naive CD8+ T cells from blood, with Jurkat cell RNA spiked in. These receptors came from a human donor in good health. Some libraries in this study had Jurkat cell RNA spiked in. Each CDR3 is given with its conserved first and last residue. A D gene is named only where the DNA matches it firmly. Not all rows give a size; the values are once, few, many and, for expanded clones, a class.

cdr3_aa cdr3_nt d_call j_call clone_size v_call
CASSEGFQNTDTQYF TGCGCCAGCAGCGAAGGTTTTCAAAACACAGATACGCAGTATTTT NA TRBJ2-3 many TRBV5-1
CSVEVPGAPTYEQYF TGCAGCGTTGAAGTGCCGGGGGCTCCAACCTACGAGCAGTACTTC NA TRBJ2-7 many TRBV29-1
CAGSIGNQPQHF TGTGCCGGTAGTATAGGCAATCAGCCCCAGCATTTT NA TRBJ1-5 once TRBV19
CASSGEGESTDTQYF TGTGCCAGCAGTGGGGAGGGAGAGAGCACAGATACGCAGTATTTT TRBD2 TRBJ2-3 many TRBV7-9
CASSQNTGVNTEAFF TGTGCCAGCAGCCAAAATACAGGGGTGAACACTGAAGCTTTCTTT TRBD1 TRBJ1-1 few TRBV14
CASSYSSGTAEREKLFF TGTGCCAGCAGTTACTCATCCGGGACAGCTGAACGGGAAAAACTGTTTTTT TRBD1 TRBJ1-4 many TRBV6-5
CASSFIERGNTIYF TGCGCCAGCAGCTTTATTGAACGTGGAAACACCATATATTTT NA TRBJ1-3 NA TRBV4-1
CASSLIHGTSGEVISTDTQYF TGTGCCAGCAGCCTCATACACGGGACTAGCGGGGAAGTCATTAGCACAGATACGCAGTATTTT TRBD2 TRBJ2-3 many TRBV7-8
CASSTRQGTLGEAFF TGTGCCAGCAGTACACGACAGGGGACCCTGGGTGAAGCTTTCTTT TRBD1 TRBJ1-1 few TRBV12-3/TRBV12-4
CASSLVADVTDTQYF TGTGCCAGCAGCTTAGTAGCGGATGTCACAGATACGCAGTATTTT NA TRBJ2-3 NA TRBV7-9
CASSQGFEQYF TGTGCCAGCAGCCAGGGGTTCGAGCAGTACTTC NA TRBJ2-7 many TRBV4-2
CASSPGRFPSHF TGTGCCAGCTCACCAGGGCGGTTCCCCAGTCATTTT NA TRBJ2-3 few TRBV18
CAWSALSYEQYF TGTGCCTGGAGTGCCTTATCCTACGAGCAGTACTTC NA TRBJ2-7 many TRBV30
CASSSPGQGDIIIQYF TGTGCCAGCAGCTCACCGGGACAGGGGGACATTATCATTCAGTACTTC TRBD1 TRBJ2-4 NA TRBV28
CAWSGRHYGYTF TGTGCCTGGAGTGGACGGCACTATGGCTACACCTTC NA TRBJ1-2 many TRBV30
CASSLPGLVGGSYNEQFF TGTGCCAGCAGTTTACCAGGACTAGTCGGGGGCTCCTACAATGAGCAGTTCTTC TRBD2 TRBJ2-1 NA TRBV27
CASSLTSGGEEIF TGTGCCAGCAGCTTGACTAGCGGGGGTGAGGAGATCTTC TRBD2 TRBJ2-1 few TRBV7-9
CATSDPDYNNEQFF TGTGCCACCAGTGACCCTGATTACAACAATGAGCAGTTCTTC NA TRBJ2-1 NA TRBV24-1
CSATSSYEQYF TGCAGTGCTACGTCCTCCTACGAGCAGTACTTC NA TRBJ2-7 many TRBV20-1
CASSPRDRGVTGELFF TGTGCCAGCAGCCCACGGGACAGGGGTGTGACCGGGGAGCTGTTTTTT TRBD1 TRBJ2-2 NA TRBV13
CASSLVFLGDSPLHF TGCGCCAGCAGCTTGGTTTTCCTTGGGGATTCACCCCTCCACTTT NA TRBJ1-6 many TRBV5-1
CASSLSGMVGQGPLDTQYF TGTGCCAGCAGCTTATCGGGTATGGTTGGACAGGGGCCCTTAGATACGCAGTATTTT TRBD1 TRBJ2-3 few TRBV7-9